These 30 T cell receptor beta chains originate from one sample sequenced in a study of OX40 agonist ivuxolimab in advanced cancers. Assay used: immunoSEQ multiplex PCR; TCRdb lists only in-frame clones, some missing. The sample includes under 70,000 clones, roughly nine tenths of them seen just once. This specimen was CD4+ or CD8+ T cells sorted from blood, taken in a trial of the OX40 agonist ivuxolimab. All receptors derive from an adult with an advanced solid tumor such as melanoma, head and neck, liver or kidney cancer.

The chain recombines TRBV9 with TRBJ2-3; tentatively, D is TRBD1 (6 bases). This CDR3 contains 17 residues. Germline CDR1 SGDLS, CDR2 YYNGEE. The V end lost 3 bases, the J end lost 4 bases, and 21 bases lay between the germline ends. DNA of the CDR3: TGTGCCAGCAGCGCCTATGGGGGCAGGGGATTGGCAGATACGCAGTATTTT. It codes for CASSAYGGRGLADTQYF.

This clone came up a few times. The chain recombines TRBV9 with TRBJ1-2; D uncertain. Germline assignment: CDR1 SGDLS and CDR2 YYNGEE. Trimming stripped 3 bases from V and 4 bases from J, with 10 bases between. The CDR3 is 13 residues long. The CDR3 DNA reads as TGTGCCAGCAGCGGATCCGGGTCCTATGGCTACACCTTC. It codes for CASSGSGSYGYTF.

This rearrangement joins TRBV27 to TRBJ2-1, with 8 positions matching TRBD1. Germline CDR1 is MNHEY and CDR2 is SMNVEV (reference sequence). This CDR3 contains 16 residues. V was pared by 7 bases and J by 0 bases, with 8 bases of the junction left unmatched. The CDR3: CASIPTGESSYNEQFF. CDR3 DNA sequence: TGTGCCAGCATCCCGACAGGGGAGAGCTCCTACAATGAGCAGTTCTTC.

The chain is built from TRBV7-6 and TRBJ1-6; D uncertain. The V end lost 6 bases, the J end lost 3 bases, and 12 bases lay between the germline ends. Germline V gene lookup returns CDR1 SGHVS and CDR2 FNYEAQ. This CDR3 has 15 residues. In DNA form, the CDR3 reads TGTGCCAGCAGTTTGGAGCACATCTATAATTCACCCCTCCACTTT. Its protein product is CASSLEHIYNSPLHF.

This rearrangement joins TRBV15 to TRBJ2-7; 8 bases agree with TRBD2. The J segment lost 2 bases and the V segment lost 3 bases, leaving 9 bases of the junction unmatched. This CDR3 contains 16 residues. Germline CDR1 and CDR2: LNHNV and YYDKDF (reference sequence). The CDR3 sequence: CATSSRPSGSPYEQYF. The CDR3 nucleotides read TGTGCCACCAGCAGCCGACCTAGCGGGTCACCCTACGAGCAGTACTTC.

CDR3 nucleotides: TGCGCCAGCAGCTTGGGGTGGGGAATCACTGAAGCTTTCTTT. Residues: CASSLGWGITEAFF. The chain joins TRBV5-1 to TRBJ1-1; D not certain. CDR3 length: 14 residues. Germline V CDR1 and CDR2: SGHRS, YFSETQ. Trimming took 0 bases from V and 4 from J, leaving 10 bases between them.

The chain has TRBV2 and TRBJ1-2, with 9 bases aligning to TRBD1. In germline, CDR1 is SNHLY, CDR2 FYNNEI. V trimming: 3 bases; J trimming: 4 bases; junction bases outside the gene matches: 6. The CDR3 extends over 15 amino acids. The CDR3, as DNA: TGTGCCAGCAGTGAGGGGACAGGGAGTATCTATGGCTACACCTTC. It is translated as CASSEGTGSIYGYTF.

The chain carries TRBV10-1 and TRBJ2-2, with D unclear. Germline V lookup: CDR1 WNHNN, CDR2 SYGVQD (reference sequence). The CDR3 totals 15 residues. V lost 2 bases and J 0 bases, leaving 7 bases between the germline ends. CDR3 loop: CASSEAGSNTGELFF. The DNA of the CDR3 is TGCGCCAGCAGTGAGGCAGGATCGAACACCGGGGAGCTGTTTTTT.

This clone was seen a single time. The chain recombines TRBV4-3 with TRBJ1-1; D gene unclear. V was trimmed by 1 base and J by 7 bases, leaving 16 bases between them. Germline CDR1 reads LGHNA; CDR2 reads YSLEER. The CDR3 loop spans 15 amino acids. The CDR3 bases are TGCGCCAGCAGCCAAGGTGAAGACGGACTATATGAAGCTTTCTTT. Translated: CASSQGEDGLYEAFF.

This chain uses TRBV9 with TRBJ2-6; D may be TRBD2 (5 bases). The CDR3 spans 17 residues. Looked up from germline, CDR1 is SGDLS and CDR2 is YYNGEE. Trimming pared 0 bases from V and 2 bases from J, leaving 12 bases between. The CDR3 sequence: CASSVEREPTGANVLTF. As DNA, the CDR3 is TGTGCCAGCAGCGTAGAAAGGGAGCCCACTGGGGCCAACGTCCTGACTTTC. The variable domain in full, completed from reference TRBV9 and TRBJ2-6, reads DSGVTQTPKHLITATGQRVTLRCSPRSGDLSVYWYQQSLDQGLQFLIQYYNGEERAKGNILERFSAQQFPDLHSELNLSSLELGDSALYFCASSVEREPTGANVLTFGAGSRLTVL.

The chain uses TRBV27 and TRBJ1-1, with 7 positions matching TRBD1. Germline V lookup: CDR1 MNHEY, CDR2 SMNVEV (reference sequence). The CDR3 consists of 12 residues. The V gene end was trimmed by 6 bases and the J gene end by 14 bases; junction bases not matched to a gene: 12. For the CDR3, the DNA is TGTGCCAGCAGCGTGACCGGGACAGAAATCTTCTTT. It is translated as CASSVTGTEIFF.

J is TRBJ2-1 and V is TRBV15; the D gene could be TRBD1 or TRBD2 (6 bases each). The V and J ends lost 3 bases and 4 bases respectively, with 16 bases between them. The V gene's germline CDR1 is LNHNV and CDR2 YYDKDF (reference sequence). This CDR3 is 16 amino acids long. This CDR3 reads CATSSGGEDSYNEQFF. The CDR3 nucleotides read TGTGCCACCAGCAGCGGGGGCGAGGATTCGTACAATGAGCAGTTCTTC.

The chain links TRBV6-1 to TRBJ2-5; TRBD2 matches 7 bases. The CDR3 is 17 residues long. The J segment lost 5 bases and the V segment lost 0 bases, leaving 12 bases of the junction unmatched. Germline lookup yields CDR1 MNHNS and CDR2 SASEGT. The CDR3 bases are TGTGCCAGCAGTGAAGCGATAGTGGGGGGGTTGTATGAGACCCAGTACTTC. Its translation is CASSEAIVGGLYETQYF.

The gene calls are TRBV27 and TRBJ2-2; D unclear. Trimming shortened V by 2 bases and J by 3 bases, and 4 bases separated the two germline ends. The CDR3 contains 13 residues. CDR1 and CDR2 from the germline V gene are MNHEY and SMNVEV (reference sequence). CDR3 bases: TGTGCCAGCAGTTTAGGCTACACCGGGGAGCTGTTTTTT. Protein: CASSLGYTGELFF.

The CDR3 nucleotides are TGCGCCAGCAGCTGGGACCAGGGGGCGGGTGGCTACACCTTC. Its protein product is CASSWDQGAGGYTF. The chain is built from TRBV5-1 and TRBJ1-2, with 8 positions matching TRBD1. This CDR3 has 14 residues. The germline CDR1 and CDR2 sequences are SGHRS and YFSETQ. J was trimmed by 7 bases and V by 3 bases; bases with no gene match: 8.

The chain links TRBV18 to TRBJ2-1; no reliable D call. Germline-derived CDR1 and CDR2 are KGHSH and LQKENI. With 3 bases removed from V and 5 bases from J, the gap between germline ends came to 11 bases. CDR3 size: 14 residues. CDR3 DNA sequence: TGTGCCAGCTCACCGGAAGCAGGAAACAATGAGCAGTTCTTC. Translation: CASSPEAGNNEQFF.

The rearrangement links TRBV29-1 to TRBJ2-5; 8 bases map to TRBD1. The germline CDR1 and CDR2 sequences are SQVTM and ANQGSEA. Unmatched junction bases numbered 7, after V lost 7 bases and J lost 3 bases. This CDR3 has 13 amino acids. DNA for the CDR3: TGCAGCGCCCCGGGGACAGGAGAAGAGACCCAGTACTTC. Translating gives CSAPGTGEETQYF.

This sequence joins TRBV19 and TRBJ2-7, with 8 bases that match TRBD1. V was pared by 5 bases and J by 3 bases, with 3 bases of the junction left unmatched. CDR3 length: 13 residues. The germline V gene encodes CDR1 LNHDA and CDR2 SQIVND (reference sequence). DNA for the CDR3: TGTGCCAGTAGTTTCACAGGGGGCTACGAGCAGTACTTC. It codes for CASSFTGGYEQYF.

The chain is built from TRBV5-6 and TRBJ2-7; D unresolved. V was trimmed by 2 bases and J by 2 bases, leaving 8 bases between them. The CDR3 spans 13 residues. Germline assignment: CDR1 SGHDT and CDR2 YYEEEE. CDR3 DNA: TGTGCCAGCAGCTTAGGAAACCCCTACGAGCAGTACTTC. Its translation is CASSLGNPYEQYF. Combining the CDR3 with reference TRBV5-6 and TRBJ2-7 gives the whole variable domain DAGVTQSPTHLIKTRGQQVTLRCSPKSGHDTVSWYQQALGQGPQFIFQYYEEEERQRGNFPDRFSGHQFPNYSSELNVNALLLGDSALYLCASSLGNPYEQYFGPGTRLTVT.

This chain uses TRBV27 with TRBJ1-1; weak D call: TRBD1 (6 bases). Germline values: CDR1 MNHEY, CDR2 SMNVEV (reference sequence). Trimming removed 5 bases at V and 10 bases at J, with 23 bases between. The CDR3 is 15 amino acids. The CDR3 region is CASSPLVIDRGGAFF. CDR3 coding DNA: TGTGCCAGCAGTCCGCTCGTAATCGACAGAGGGGGAGCTTTCTTT.

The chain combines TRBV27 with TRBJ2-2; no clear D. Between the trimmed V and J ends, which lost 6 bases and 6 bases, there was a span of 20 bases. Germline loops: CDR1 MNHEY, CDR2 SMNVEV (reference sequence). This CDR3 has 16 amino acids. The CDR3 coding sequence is TGTGCCAGCAGCCTTTTCTTAATTGAAGGGCCCGGGGAGCTGTTTTTT. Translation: CASSLFLIEGPGELFF.

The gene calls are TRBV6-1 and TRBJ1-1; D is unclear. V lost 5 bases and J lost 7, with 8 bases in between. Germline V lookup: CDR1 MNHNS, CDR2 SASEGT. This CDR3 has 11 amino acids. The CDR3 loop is CASSSTYEAFF. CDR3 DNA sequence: TGTGCCAGCAGTTCAACCTATGAAGCTTTCTTT.

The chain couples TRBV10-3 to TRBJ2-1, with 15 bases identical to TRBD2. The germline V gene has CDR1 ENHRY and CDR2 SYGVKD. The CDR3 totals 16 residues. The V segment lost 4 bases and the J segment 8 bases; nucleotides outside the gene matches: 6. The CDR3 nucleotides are TGTGCCATCAGTGGGACTAGCGGGGGGGCTCCCTATGAGCAGTTCTTC. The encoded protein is CAISGTSGGAPYEQFF.

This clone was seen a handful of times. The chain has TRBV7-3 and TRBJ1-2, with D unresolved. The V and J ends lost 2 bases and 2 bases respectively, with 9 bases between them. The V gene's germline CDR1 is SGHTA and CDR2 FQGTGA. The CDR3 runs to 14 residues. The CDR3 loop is CASSLYAGNYGYTF. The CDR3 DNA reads TGTGCCAGCAGCTTATACGCAGGCAACTATGGCTACACCTTC. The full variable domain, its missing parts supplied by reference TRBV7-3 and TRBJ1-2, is GAGVSQTPSNKVTEKGKYVELRCDPISGHTALYWYRQSLGQGPEFLIYFQGTGAADDSGLPNDRFFAVRPEGSVSTLKIQRTERGDSAVYLCASSLYAGNYGYTFGSGTRLTVV.

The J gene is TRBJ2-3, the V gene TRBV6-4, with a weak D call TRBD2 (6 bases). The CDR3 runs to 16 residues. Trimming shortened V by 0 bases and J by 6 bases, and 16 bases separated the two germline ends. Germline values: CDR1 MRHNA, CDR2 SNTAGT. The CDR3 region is CASSDSLGTGADTQYF. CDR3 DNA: TGTGCCAGCAGTGACTCGCTGGGGACTGGGGCGGATACGCAGTATTTT.

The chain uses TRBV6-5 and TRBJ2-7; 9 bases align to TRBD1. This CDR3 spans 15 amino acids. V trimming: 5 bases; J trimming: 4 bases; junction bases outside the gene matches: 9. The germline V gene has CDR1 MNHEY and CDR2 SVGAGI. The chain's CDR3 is CASSAPGTGKYEQYF. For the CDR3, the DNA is TGTGCCAGCAGTGCTCCGGGGACAGGGAAATACGAGCAGTACTTC.

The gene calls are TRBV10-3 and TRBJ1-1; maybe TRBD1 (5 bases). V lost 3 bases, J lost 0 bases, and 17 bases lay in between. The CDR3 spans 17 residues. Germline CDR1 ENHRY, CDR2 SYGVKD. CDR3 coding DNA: TGTGCCATCAGTGAAAGGGCAGGGCCCTTCTTGAACACTGAAGCTTTCTTT. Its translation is CAISERAGPFLNTEAFF.

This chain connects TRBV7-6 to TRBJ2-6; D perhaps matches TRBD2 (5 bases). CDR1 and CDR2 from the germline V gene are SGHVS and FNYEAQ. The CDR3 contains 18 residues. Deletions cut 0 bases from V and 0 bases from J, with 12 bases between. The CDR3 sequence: CASSLAGSGFSGANVLTF. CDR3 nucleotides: TGTGCCAGCAGCTTAGCGGGGTCGGGGTTCTCTGGGGCCAACGTCCTGACTTTC. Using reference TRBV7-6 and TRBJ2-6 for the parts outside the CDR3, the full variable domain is GAGVSQSPRYKVTKRGQDVALRCDPISGHVSLYWYRQALGQGPEFLTYFNYEAQQDKSGLPNDRFSAERPEGSISTLTIQRTEQRDSAMYRCASSLAGSGFSGANVLTFGAGSRLTVL.

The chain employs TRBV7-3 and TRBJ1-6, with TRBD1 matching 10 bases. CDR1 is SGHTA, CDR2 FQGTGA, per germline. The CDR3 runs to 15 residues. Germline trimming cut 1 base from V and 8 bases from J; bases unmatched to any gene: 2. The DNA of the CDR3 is TGTGCCAGCAGCTTAATTGGGACAGGGGATTCACCCCTCCACTTT. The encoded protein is CASSLIGTGDSPLHF.

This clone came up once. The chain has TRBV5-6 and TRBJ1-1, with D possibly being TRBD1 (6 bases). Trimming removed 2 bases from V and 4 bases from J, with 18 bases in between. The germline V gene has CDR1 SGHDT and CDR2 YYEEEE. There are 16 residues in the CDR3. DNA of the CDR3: TGTGCCAGCAGCTTCCCGGGACATATCCCCCCCACTGAAGCTTTCTTT. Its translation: CASSFPGHIPPTEAFF.